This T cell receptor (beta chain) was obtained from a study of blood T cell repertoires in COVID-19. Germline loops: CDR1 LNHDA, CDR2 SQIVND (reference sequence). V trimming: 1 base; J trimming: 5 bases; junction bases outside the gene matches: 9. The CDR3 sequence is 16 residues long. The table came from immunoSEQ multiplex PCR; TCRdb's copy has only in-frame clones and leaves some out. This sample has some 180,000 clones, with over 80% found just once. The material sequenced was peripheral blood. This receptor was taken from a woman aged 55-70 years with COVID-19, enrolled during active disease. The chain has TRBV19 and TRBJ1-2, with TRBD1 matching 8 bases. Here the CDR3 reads CASSIGGQVGYYGYTF. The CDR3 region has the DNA TGTGCCAGTAGTATAGGGGGACAGGTCGGATATTATGGCTACACCTTC.